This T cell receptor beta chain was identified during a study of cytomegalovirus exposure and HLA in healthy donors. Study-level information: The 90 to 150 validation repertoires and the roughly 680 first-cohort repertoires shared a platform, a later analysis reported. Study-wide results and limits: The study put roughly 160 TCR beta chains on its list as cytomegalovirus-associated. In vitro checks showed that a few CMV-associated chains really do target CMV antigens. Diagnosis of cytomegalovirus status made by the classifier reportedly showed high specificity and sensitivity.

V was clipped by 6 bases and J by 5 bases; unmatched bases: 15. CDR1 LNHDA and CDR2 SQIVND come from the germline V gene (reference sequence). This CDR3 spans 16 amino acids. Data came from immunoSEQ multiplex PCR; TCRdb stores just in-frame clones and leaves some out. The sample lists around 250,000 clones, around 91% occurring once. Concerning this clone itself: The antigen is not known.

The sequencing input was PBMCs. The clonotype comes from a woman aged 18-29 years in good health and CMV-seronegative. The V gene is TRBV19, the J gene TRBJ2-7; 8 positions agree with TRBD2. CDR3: CASSVPYFAGGHEQYF. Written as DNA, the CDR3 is TGTGCCAGTAGCGTACCCTACTTCGCGGGGGGCCACGAGCAGTACTTC.